This TCR beta chain stems from a study of T cell changes during pregnancy in multiple sclerosis. The assay was immunoSEQ multiplex PCR, and TCRdb's table has in-frame clones only and misses some. Here the sample spans approximately 84,000 clones, 94% being singletons. V lost 8 bases and J 7 bases, leaving 27 bases between the germline ends. CDR1 and CDR2 from the germline V gene are MDHEN and SYDVKM. The length of the CDR3 is 17 residues. This specimen was peripheral blood, taken in the second trimester of pregnancy. The TCR originated in a female donor in good health, enrolled as a control in a pregnancy study. The V call is TRBV28, the J call TRBJ2-1; a possible D gene is TRBD2 (9 bases). The CDR3 DNA reads as TGTGCCAGCTCGGGACAGGAGACTAGCGGATTTTGGAATGAGCAGTTCTTC. Residues: CASSGQETSGFWNEQFF.